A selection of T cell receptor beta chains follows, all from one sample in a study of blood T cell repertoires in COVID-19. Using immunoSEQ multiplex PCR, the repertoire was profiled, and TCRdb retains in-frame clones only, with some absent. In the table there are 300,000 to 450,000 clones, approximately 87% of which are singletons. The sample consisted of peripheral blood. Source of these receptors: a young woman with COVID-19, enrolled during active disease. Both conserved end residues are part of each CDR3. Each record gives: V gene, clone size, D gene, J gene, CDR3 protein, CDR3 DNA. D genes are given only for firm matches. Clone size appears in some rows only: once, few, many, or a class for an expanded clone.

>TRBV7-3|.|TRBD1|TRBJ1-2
CASSPMGTGYGYTF
TGTGCCAGCAGCCCCATGGGGACAGGCTATGGCTACACCTTC
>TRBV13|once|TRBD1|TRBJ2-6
CASSLGYIQGAFLGANVLTF
TGTGCCAGCAGCTTAGGTTATATACAGGGGGCCTTCCTTGGGGCCAACGTCCTGACTTTC
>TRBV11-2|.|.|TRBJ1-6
CASSSDNYNSPLHF
TGTGCCAGCAGCTCGGACAACTATAATTCACCCCTCCACTTT
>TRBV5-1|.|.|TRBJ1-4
CASSLAGPTNEKLFF
TGCGCCAGCAGCTTGGCAGGGCCAACTAATGAAAAACTGTTTTTT
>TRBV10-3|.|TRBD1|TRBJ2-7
CAIRATGGEQYF
TGTGCCATCAGGGCGACAGGGGGCGAGCAGTACTTC
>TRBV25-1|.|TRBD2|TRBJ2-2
CASSEPRGGSSATGELFF
TGTGCCAGCAGTGAACCCAGAGGCGGGAGTTCGGCCACCGGGGAGCTGTTTTTT
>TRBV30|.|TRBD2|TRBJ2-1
CAWARLAHEQFF
TGTGCCTGGGCCCGACTAGCCCATGAGCAGTTCTTC
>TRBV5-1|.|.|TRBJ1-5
CASSPGFGGNQPQHF
TGCGCCAGCAGCCCAGGGTTTGGTGGCAATCAGCCCCAGCATTTT
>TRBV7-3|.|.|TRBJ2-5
CASSLQAGKKETQYF
TGTGCCAGCAGCTTGCAGGCGGGAAAAAAAGAGACCCAGTACTTC
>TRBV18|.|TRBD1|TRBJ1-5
CASSPQGTGANQPQHF
TGTGCCAGCTCACCACAGGGGACAGGGGCCAATCAGCCCCAGCATTTT
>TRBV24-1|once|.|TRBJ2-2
CATSDGYGRDTGELFF
TGTGCCACCAGTGATGGATACGGGAGAGACACCGGGGAGCTGTTTTTT
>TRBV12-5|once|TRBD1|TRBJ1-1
CASGLTTASTGVGTEAFF
TGTGCTAGTGGTTTGACCACCGCCTCCACAGGGGTAGGAACTGAAGCTTTCTTT
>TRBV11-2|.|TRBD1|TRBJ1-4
CASSQWGQGEKLFF
TGTGCCAGCAGCCAATGGGGACAGGGCGAAAAACTGTTTTTT
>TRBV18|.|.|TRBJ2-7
CASSPTDIYEQYF
TGTGCCAGCTCACCCACGGACATCTACGAGCAGTACTTC
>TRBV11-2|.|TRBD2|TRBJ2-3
CASSLRLLAGTVDTQYF
TGTGCCAGCAGCTTACGACTACTAGCGGGGACGGTAGATACGCAGTATTTT
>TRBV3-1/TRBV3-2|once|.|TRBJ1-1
CASSHSGGSTEAFF
TGTGCCAGCAGCCACTCCGGGGGAAGTACTGAAGCTTTCTTT
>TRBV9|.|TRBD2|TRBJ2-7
CASSDGERDSYEQYF
TGTGCCAGCAGCGATGGGGAGCGGGACTCCTACGAGCAGTACTTC
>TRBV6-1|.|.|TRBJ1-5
CASSEAGAFSNQPQHF
TGTGCCAGCAGTGAAGCGGGGGCGTTTAGCAATCAGCCCCAGCATTTT
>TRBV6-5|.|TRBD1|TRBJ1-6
CASSSQGFYNSPLHF
TGTGCCAGCAGCTCACAGGGGTTCTATAATTCACCCCTCCACTTT
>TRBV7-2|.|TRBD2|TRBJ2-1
CASSLIASGRYEQFF
TGTGCCAGCAGCTTAATTGCTAGCGGGAGATATGAGCAGTTCTTC
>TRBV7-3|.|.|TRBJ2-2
CASSQLVGGELFF
TGTGCCAGCAGCCAGCTAGTGGGCGGGGAGCTGTTTTTT
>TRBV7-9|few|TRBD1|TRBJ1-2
CASSLSRGRDGYTF
TGTGCCAGCAGCCTAAGCAGGGGGCGAGACGGCTACACCTTC
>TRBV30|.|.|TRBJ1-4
CAWKRLVGATNEKLFF
TGTGCCTGGAAAAGGCTTGTAGGGGCAACTAATGAAAAACTGTTTTTT
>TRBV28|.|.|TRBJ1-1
CASSLGGGDNTEAFF
TGTGCCAGCAGTTTGGGTGGGGGGGATAACACTGAAGCTTTCTTT
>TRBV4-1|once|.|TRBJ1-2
CASSQEVPNSYGYTF
TGCGCCAGCAGCCAAGAGGTGCCCAACAGCTATGGCTACACCTTC
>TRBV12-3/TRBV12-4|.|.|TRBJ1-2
CASSQGGNGYTF
TGTGCCAGCAGTCAGGGTGGGAATGGCTACACCTTC
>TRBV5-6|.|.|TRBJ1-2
CASSRDTYYGYTF
TGTGCCAGCAGCCGGGACACTTACTATGGCTACACCTTC
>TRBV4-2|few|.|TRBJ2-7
CASSQGGAGVAYEQYF
TGTGCCAGCAGCCAGGGGGGGGCAGGGGTCGCCTACGAGCAGTACTTC
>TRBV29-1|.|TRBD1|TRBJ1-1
CSGRGQGFSEAFF
TGCAGTGGGCGGGGACAGGGTTTTTCCGAAGCTTTCTTT
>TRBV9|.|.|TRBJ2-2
CASSFRQATWNTGELFF
TGTGCCAGCAGCTTCCGTCAGGCGACCTGGAACACCGGGGAGCTGTTTTTT
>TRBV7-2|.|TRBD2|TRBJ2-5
CASSGGLVVETQYF
TGTGCCAGCAGCGGGGGACTAGTCGTGGAGACCCAGTACTTC
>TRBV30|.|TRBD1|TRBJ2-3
CAWSRWQGAPDTQYF
TGTGCCTGGAGTCGTTGGCAGGGGGCCCCAGATACGCAGTATTTT
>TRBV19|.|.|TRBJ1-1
CASSTQGRTEAFF
TGTGCCAGTAGCACTCAGGGGAGAACTGAAGCTTTCTTT
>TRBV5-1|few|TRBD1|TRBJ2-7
CASSLHDRGYEQYF
TGCGCCAGCAGCTTGCATGACAGGGGCTACGAGCAGTACTTC
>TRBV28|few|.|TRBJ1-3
CASSLPQDSGNTIYF
TGTGCCAGCAGTTTACCCCAGGACTCTGGAAACACCATATATTTT
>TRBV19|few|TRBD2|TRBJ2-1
CASVSSGNVYNEQFF
TGTGCCAGTGTGTCTAGCGGTAACGTGTACAATGAGCAGTTCTTC
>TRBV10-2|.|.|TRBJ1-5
CASRAGLGNQPQHF
TGCGCCAGCAGGGCAGGGTTGGGCAATCAGCCCCAGCATTTT
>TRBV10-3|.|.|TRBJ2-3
CAISEIGRADTQYF
TGTGCCATCAGTGAGATTGGGCGGGCAGATACGCAGTATTTT
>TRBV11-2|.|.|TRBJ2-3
CASSLQRQDDTQYF
TGTGCCAGCAGCCTCCAACGACAGGACGATACGCAGTATTTT
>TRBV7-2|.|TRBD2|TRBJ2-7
CASSLAASGRPMLYEQYF
TGTGCCAGCAGCTTAGCTGCTAGCGGGAGGCCAATGCTCTACGAGCAGTACTTC
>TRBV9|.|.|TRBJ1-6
CASSPNPRDSPLHF
TGTGCCAGCAGCCCCAACCCCCGGGATTCACCCCTCCACTTT
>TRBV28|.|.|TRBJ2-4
CASSLAGSVKNIQYF
TGTGCCAGCTCCTTGGCGGGGTCAGTCAAAAACATTCAGTACTTC
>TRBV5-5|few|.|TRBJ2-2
CASSLSGFNTGELFF
TGTGCCAGCAGCTTGAGCGGGTTTAACACCGGGGAGCTGTTTTTT
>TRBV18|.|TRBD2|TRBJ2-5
CASSPPGLAAQETQYF
TGTGCCAGCTCACCACCTGGACTAGCGGCCCAAGAGACCCAGTACTTC